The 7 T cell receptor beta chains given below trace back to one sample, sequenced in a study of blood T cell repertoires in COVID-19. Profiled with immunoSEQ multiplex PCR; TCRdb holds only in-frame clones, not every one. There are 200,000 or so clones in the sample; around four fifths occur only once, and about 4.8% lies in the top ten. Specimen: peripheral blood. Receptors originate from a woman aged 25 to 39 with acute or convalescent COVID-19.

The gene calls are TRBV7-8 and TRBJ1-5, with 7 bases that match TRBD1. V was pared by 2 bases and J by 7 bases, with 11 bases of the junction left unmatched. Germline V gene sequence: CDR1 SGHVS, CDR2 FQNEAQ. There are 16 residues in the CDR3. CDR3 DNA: TGTGCCAGCAGCTTACAGGGGGGTACGCTAGGACAGCCCCAGCATTTT. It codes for CASSLQGGTLGQPQHF.

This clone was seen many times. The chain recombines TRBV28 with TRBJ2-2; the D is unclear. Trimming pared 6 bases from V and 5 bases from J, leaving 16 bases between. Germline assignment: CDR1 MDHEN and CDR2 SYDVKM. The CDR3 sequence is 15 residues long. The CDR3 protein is CASSPAPLETGELFF. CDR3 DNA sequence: TGTGCCAGCAGCCCTGCGCCGTTGGAGACCGGGGAGCTGTTTTTT. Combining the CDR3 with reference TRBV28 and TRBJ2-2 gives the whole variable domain DVKVTQSSRYLVKRTGEKVFLECVQDMDHENMFWYRQDPGLGLRLIYFSYDVKMKEKGDIPEGYSVSREKKERFSLILESASTNQTSMYLCASSPAPLETGELFFGEGSRLTVL.

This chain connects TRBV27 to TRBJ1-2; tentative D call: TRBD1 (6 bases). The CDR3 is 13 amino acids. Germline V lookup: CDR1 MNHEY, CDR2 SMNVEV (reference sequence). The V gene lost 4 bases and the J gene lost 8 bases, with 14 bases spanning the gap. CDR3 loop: CASSSAGVDGYTF. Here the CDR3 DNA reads TGTGCCAGCAGTTCAGCAGGGGTGGACGGCTACACCTTC.

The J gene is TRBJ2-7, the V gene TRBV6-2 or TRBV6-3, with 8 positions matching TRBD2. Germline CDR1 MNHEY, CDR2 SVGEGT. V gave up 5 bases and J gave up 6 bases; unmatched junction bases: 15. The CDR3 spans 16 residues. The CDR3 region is CASSRTGTRSGGEQYF. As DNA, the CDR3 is TGTGCCAGCAGTCGTACCGGGACTAGGTCCGGGGGCGAGCAGTACTTC.

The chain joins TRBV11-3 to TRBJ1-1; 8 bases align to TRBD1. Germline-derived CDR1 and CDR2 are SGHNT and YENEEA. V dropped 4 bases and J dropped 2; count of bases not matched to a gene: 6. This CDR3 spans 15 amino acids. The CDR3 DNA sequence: TGTGCCAGCAGCTCTTCACAGGGGGGAAACACTGAAGCTTTCTTT. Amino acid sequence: CASSSSQGGNTEAFF.

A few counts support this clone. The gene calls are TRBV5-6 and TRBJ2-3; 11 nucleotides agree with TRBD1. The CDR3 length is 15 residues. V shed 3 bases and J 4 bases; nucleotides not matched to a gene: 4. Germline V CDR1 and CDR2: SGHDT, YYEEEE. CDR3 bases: TGTGCCAGCAGCTGGCCGGGACAGGGGGCAGATACGCAGTATTTT. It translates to CASSWPGQGADTQYF.

The CDR3 DNA follows: TGTGCCAGCAGGCCGATTGGGACAGCGAACACTGAAGCTTTCTTT. Protein: CASRPIGTANTEAFF. The V gene is TRBV7-2, the J gene TRBJ1-1; 7 bases fit TRBD1. J gave up 1 base and V 6 bases, and 8 bases lay outside the gene matches. Germline loops: CDR1 SGHTA, CDR2 FQGNSA. The CDR3 extends over 15 amino acids.